This T cell receptor (beta chain) was sequenced in a study of cytomegalovirus exposure and HLA in healthy donors. Donors in the study were healthy people who gave bone marrow. Concerning this clone: Its antigen remains unknown.

It was with 60 Vbeta and 13 Jbeta primers that the PCR ran. The data were produced by immunoSEQ multiplex PCR, yet TCRdb's version contains in-frame clones alone and is incomplete. The top ten clones hold approximately 4% of a sample with about 100,000 clones, about 80% of them seen once. Study-wide findings and caveats: TRBV6-2, TRBV6-3 and other indistinguishable V segments were excluded.

Germline V lookup: CDR1 MNHEY, CDR2 SVGAGI. V lost 0 bases to trimming and J lost 5 bases; unmatched junction nucleotides: 4. CDR3 length: 14 amino acids. This TCR was recovered from a man in his forties in good health and CMV-seronegative. The V call is TRBV6-5, the J call TRBJ2-7; TRBD1 matches 7 bases. Material for sequencing was PBMCs. The CDR3 DNA is TGTGCCAGCAGTTACTCCGGACAGGCAGACGAGCAGTACGTC. It codes for CASSYSGQADEQYV.